Listed here are 16 T cell receptor beta chains from one sample, sequenced in a study of tumor-infiltrating lymphocytes in oesophageal squamous cell carcinoma. A single record per CDR3 protein comes from TCRdb applying MiXCR to the PCR reads. The sample consists of 14,000 or so distinct CDR3 sequences, under 60% of them appearing once. The sequencing sample was made of blood. The receptors were gathered from a male donor with esophageal squamous cell carcinoma.

The chain links TRBV6-8 to TRBJ1-4; a weak D match, TRBD1 (6 bases). Trimming left V 6 bases short and J 8 bases short, with 16 bases between. CDR1 MNHGY and CDR2 SAAAGT come from the germline V gene. There are 14 residues in the CDR3. The CDR3 region has the DNA TGTGCCAGCAGCCAACAGGGCTGGGGGGAAAAACTGTTTTTT. Translated, it gives CASSQQGWGEKLFF.

Points on this clonotype: This CDR3 is missing its conserved last phenylalanine or tryptophan, likely due to a read error. The DNA is left out, because the CDR3 cannot be placed on it with certainty; the CDR3 is given as TCRdb lists it. The gene calls are TRBV7-2 and TRBJ1-1; TRBD1 was called by the table and not checked on the DNA. The CDR3 length equals 18 residues, ends included. CDR1 is SGHTA and CDR2 is FQGNSA in the germline V gene. The chain's CDR3 is CASSLGGVVAYNEQFFGP.

V and J are TRBV6-2 or TRBV6-3 and TRBJ1-3; 10 bases align to TRBD1. Germline trimming cut 6 bases from V and 3 bases from J; bases unmatched to any gene: 8. The CDR3 length is 16 residues. In germline, CDR1 is MNHEY, CDR2 SVGEGT. The CDR3, as DNA: TGTGCCAGCAGACCAGACAGGGGGCGATTTGGAAACACCATATATTTT. Amino acid sequence: CASRPDRGRFGNTIYF.

This clonotype is a singleton in its sample. The V and J genes are TRBV10-2 and TRBJ2-5; D gene unclear. The better agreement between TRBJ2-1 and the DNA end casts doubt on the J call. Per the germline V gene, CDR1 is WSHSY and CDR2 is SAAADI. The CDR3 has 14 residues. CDR3 region: CASSGLEIYNEQFF. DNA for the CDR3: TGCGCCAGCAGCGGCCTAGAAATTTACAATGAGCAGTTCTTC.

CDR3 DNA sequence: TGTGCCAGCGGGACTATGCCCACAGATACGCAGTATTTT. Translation: CASGTMPTDTQYF. This sequence joins TRBV6-8 and TRBJ2-3, with 7 bases aligning to TRBD2. Germline lookup yields CDR1 MNHGY and CDR2 SAAAGT. V lost 8 bases to trimming and J lost 2 bases; unmatched junction nucleotides: 4. The CDR3 contains 13 residues.

The chain is built from TRBV6-6 and TRBJ2-3; 7 bases line up with TRBD1. In germline, CDR1 is MNHNY, CDR2 SVGAGI (reference sequence). Trimming cost V 6 bases and J 4 bases; bases outside gene matches: 10. The CDR3 spans 15 residues. Here the CDR3 reads CASRIQGRGADTQYF. The CDR3 coding sequence is TGTGCCAGCAGGATACAGGGGAGAGGCGCAGATACGCAGTATTTT.

The rearrangement joins TRBV11-2 to TRBJ2-1; 8 nucleotides agree with TRBD1. V lost 5 bases and J lost 0; bases outside the gene matches: 6. Per germline, CDR1 SGHAT and CDR2 FQNNGV. The CDR3 totals 16 residues. The CDR3 sequence: CASSRRGQVSYNEQFF. CDR3 in DNA: TGTGCCAGCAGCCGCAGGGGACAGGTCTCCTACAATGAGCAGTTCTTC.

The gene calls are TRBV4-1 and TRBJ2-2, with 8 bases that match TRBD1. CDR3 length: 16 residues. The V segment lost 3 bases and the J segment 7 bases; nucleotides outside the gene matches: 10. Germline lookup yields CDR1 MGHRA and CDR2 YSYEKL. The CDR3 bases are TGCGCCAGCAGCCAGGTCCGGACAGGGAACGTCGGGGAGCTGTTTTTT. Translation: CASSQVRTGNVGELFF.

This chain joins TRBV20-1 and TRBJ2-1; 9 bases are a match to TRBD2. The CDR3 loop spans 15 amino acids. Trimming removed 2 bases from V and 8 bases from J; junction bases left unmatched: 10. CDR1 is DFQATT, CDR2 SNEGSKA, per germline (reference sequence). CDR3 DNA sequence: TGCAGTGCTAGACTAGCGGGACGGCACCCCGATGAGCAGTTCTTC. Translated: CSARLAGRHPDEQFF.

V is TRBV18 and J is TRBJ2-5, with TRBD2 matching 10 bases. The CDR3 is made up of 15 amino acids. Trimming took 3 bases from V and 4 from J; bases not matched to a gene: 5. Germline CDR1 reads KGHSH; CDR2 reads LQKENI. The CDR3 spells CASSPRTSGAETQYF. DNA for the CDR3: TGTGCCAGCTCACCCCGGACTAGCGGAGCAGAGACCCAGTACTTC. Looking up the rest from reference TRBV18 and TRBJ2-5 gives the full variable domain: NAGVMQNPRHLVRRRGQEARLRCSPMKGHSHVYWYRQLPEEGLKFMVYLQKENIIDESGMPKERFSAEFPKEGPSILRIQQVVRGDSAAYFCASSPRTSGAETQYFGPGTRLLVL.

The J gene is TRBJ1-1, the V gene TRBV12-3 or TRBV12-4; 7 bases map to TRBD1. The CDR3 runs 14 residues. J was trimmed by 8 bases and V by 5 bases; bases with no gene match: 11. The CDR3 reads CASSRGQPNLEAFF. The CDR3 DNA reads as TGTGCCAGCAGTAGGGGACAGCCGAATTTAGAAGCTTTCTTT.

In this sample, this clonotype turned up many times. This could be a read error, since a much larger clone is one nucleotide away. CDR3 residues: CAISLRDETEQYF. The CDR3 region has the DNA TGTGCCATCTCCCTTAGGGACGAGACTGAGCAGTACTTC. This chain uses TRBV10-3 with TRBJ2-7, with D perhaps matching TRBD1 or TRBD2 (5 bases each). From germline, CDR1 is ENHRY and CDR2 SYGVKD. V lost 8 bases and J lost 7, with 18 bases in between. The CDR3 extends over 13 amino acids.

The rearrangement uses TRBV6-2 or TRBV6-3 and TRBJ2-1, with 7 bases that match TRBD2. The closer fit of TRBJ2-7 to the DNA end suggests the J call may be wrong. This CDR3 is 15 amino acids long. Germline V gene lookup returns CDR1 MNHEY and CDR2 SVGEGT. CDR3 in DNA: TGTGCCAGCAGTTACGGTGCAGCGGGACCCTACGAGCAGTACTTC. It codes for CASSYGAAGPYEQYF.

V is TRBV7-3 and J is TRBJ2-3; D is undetermined. The end of the DNA fits TRBJ2-1 better, so the J call may be wrong. Germline V lookup: CDR1 SGHTA, CDR2 FQGTGA. The CDR3 is 12 amino acids. This chain's CDR3 is CASSSTRNEQFF. In DNA, the CDR3 is TGTGCCAGCAGCTCGACACGGAATGAGCAGTTCTTC.

The chain employs TRBV7-6 and TRBJ2-1; 8 positions agree with TRBD2. The V segment lost 0 bases and the J segment 1 base; nucleotides outside the gene matches: 14. This CDR3 is built from 20 residues. Germline-derived CDR1 and CDR2 are SGHVS and FNYEAQ. The CDR3 sequence is CASSLAQPGGASGSYNEQFF. Written as DNA, the CDR3 is TGTGCCAGCAGCTTAGCGCAACCGGGGGGGGCAAGCGGATCCTACAATGAGCAGTTCTTC. Full variable domain (missing parts from reference TRBV7-6 and TRBJ2-1): GAGVSQSPRYKVTKRGQDVALRCDPISGHVSLYWYRQALGQGPEFLTYFNYEAQQDKSGLPNDRFSAERPEGSISTLTIQRTEQRDSAMYRCASSLAQPGGASGSYNEQFFGPGTRLTVL.

As regards this clonotype: The junction and the germline gene differ at one end; a read error may be behind it. The V gene is TRBV7-6, the J gene TRBJ2-1; tentatively, D is TRBD1 or TRBD2 (6 bases each). The end of the DNA aligns better with TRBJ2-7, so the J call may be wrong. Germline V CDR1 and CDR2: SGHVS, FNYEAQ. CDR3 length: 15 residues. For the CDR3, the DNA is TGTGCTAGCAGCTTAGCGGCAGGGGACTCCTACGAGCAGTACTTC. This sequence encodes CASSLAAGDSYEQYF.